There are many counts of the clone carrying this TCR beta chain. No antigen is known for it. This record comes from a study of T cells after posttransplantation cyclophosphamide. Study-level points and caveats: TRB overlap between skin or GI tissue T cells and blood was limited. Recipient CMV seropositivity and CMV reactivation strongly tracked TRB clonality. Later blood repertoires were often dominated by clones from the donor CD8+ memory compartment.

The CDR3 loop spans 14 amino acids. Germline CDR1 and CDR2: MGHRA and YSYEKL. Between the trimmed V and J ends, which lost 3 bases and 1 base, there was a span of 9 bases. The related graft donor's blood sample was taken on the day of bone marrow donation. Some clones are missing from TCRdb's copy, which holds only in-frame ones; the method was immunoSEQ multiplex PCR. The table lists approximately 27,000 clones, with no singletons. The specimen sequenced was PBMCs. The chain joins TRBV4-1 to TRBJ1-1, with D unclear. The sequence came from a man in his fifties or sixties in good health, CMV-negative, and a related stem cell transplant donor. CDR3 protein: CASSHRTENTEAFF. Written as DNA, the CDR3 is TGCGCCAGCAGCCATAGAACAGAGAACACTGAAGCTTTCTTT.